The sample holds many counts of the clone carrying this TCR beta chain. Antigen: not known. The data were taken from a study of T cells in Graves' hyperthyroidism and ophthalmopathy. Looking at the study overall: Sampling of peripheral blood happened at initial diagnosis, prior to any treatment. Study findings and constraints: Ophthalmopathy stood apart from stable hyperthyroidism in a 13 V-J model.

Thyroid ultrasound and orbital computed tomography, with clinical symptoms and serum thyroxine and TRAb, informed diagnoses. The PBMCs were taken from approximately 11 ml of fresh peripheral blood. TCR beta CDR3 regions were amplified from RNA transcripts. Initially, a first-round RT-PCR of the TCR CDR3 employed the HTBI primer set. TCRdb re-derived calls from the multiplex PCR reads in MiXCR, one entry per CDR3 protein. The sample lists under 800,000 distinct CDR3 sequences, less than 15% seen once, with about 9.4% in the top ten. The V gene end was trimmed by 5 bases and the J gene end by 3 bases; junction bases not matched to a gene: 5. CDR1 SEHNR and CDR2 FQNEAQ come from the germline V gene (reference sequence). This CDR3 has 14 residues.

The V call is TRBV7-9, the J call TRBJ2-7, with 9 nucleotides matching TRBD1. This receptor was taken from a woman under 30 with Graves' hyperthyroidism. Sequencing was performed on blood. In DNA, the CDR3 is TGTGCCAGCAGCCTGACAGGGGGAGTCTACGAGCAGTACTTC. Translated: CASSLTGGVYEQYF.